These 17 T cell receptor beta chains came from one sample sequenced in a study of blood T cell repertoires in COVID-19. The data were produced by immunoSEQ multiplex PCR, yet TCRdb's version contains in-frame clones alone and is incomplete. The table includes 200,000 to 300,000 clones, about 83% detected once. Sequenced sample: peripheral blood. Source of these receptors: a human donor in a cohort sampled during active COVID-19.

V gene TRBV19 combines with J gene TRBJ2-3; weak D call: TRBD1 (6 bases). Trimming cost V 4 bases and J 7 bases, with 18 bases left between them. CDR1 is LNHDA, CDR2 SQIVND, per germline (reference sequence). The CDR3 is made up of 15 amino acids. The CDR3 nucleotides read TGTGCCAGTAGTAAAACTTCAGGGGTCCGCCATACGCAGTATTTT. It is translated as CASSKTSGVRHTQYF.

V and J are TRBV11-2 and TRBJ2-3; 7 bases align to TRBD2. This CDR3 is built from 18 residues. J was trimmed by 4 bases and V by 2 bases; bases with no gene match: 15. CDR1 is SGHAT, CDR2 FQNNGV, per germline. CDR3 amino acids: CASSLRASGYYSSDTQYF. In nucleotides, the CDR3 is TGTGCCAGCAGCTTAAGAGCTAGCGGATATTACTCCTCAGATACGCAGTATTTT. Looking up the rest from reference TRBV11-2 and TRBJ2-3 gives the full variable domain: EAGVAQSPRYKIIEKRQSVAFWCNPISGHATLYWYQQILGQGPKLLIQFQNNGVVDDSQLPKDRFSAERLKGVDSTLKIQPAKLEDSAVYLCASSLRASGYYSSDTQYFGPGTRLTVL.

The genes are TRBV7-8 and TRBJ1-5; D may be TRBD1 (5 bases). CDR3 length: 15 residues. The germline V gene has CDR1 SGHVS and CDR2 FQNEAQ. V was clipped by 1 base and J by 2 bases, with 9 bases between them. DNA of the CDR3: TGTGCCAGCAGCTTAGAAGGGGCTGGCAATCAGCCCCAGCATTTT. Translation gives CASSLEGAGNQPQHF. The full variable domain, its missing parts supplied by reference TRBV7-8 and TRBJ1-5, is GAGVSQSPRYKVAKRGQDVALRCDPISGHVSLFWYQQALGQGPEFLTYFQNEAQLDKSGLPSDRFFAERPEGSVSTLKIQRTQQEDSAVYLCASSLEGAGNQPQHFGDGTRLSIL.

This clone was counted only a few times. This chain joins TRBV10-2 and TRBJ2-2; 11 bases are shared with TRBD1. This CDR3 spans 15 amino acids. The germline V gene encodes CDR1 WSHSY and CDR2 SAAADI. V trimming: 6 bases; J trimming: 6 bases; junction bases outside the gene matches: 6. CDR3 region: CASSGQGANAGELFF. The CDR3 nucleotides read TGCGCCAGCAGCGGACAGGGGGCGAATGCCGGGGAGCTGTTTTTT.

The genes are TRBV19 and TRBJ2-2, with 7 bases that match TRBD2. Germline V CDR1 and CDR2: LNHDA, SQIVND (reference sequence). The CDR3 covers 16 residues. V dropped 1 base and J dropped 1; count of bases not matched to a gene: 3. The CDR3 DNA follows: TGTGCCAGTAGTATAGCCGGGAGGCTGAACACCGGGGAGCTGTTTTTT. Translation gives CASSIAGRLNTGELFF. Based on the CDR3 plus reference TRBV19 and TRBJ2-2, the full variable domain is DGGITQSPKYLFRKEGQNVTLSCEQNLNHDAMYWYRQDPGQGLRLIYYSQIVNDFQKGDIAEGYSVSREKKESFPLTVTSAQKNPTAFYLCASSIAGRLNTGELFFGEGSRLTVL.

V is TRBV13 and J is TRBJ2-3, with TRBD2 as a possible D gene (6 bases). V dropped 0 bases and J dropped 4 bases, with 11 bases sitting between them. Germline V lookup: CDR1 PRHDT, CDR2 FYEKMQ (reference sequence). The CDR3 has 15 amino acids. CDR3 protein: CASSLGAGPSDTQYF. CDR3 nucleotide sequence: TGTGCCAGCAGCTTAGGGGCGGGGCCATCAGATACGCAGTATTTT.

The chain is built from TRBV10-1 and TRBJ2-3; 9 bases match TRBD2. The V gene's germline CDR1 is WNHNN and CDR2 SYGVQD (reference sequence). V was pared by 8 bases and J by 1 base, with 16 bases of the junction left unmatched. This CDR3 comprises 18 residues. The CDR3 is CASEQAGGRAGGTDTQYF. CDR3 DNA: TGCGCCAGCGAGCAAGCGGGGGGTCGGGCTGGAGGCACAGATACGCAGTATTTT.

J is TRBJ2-1 and V is TRBV6-5; a possible D gene is TRBD1 (5 bases). Germline assignment: CDR1 MNHEY and CDR2 SVGAGI. With 5 bases removed from V and 0 bases from J, the gap between germline ends came to 11 bases. CDR3 length equals 15 residues. CDR3 loop: CASSIGVSSYNEQFF. The CDR3 nucleotides are TGTGCCAGCAGTATAGGGGTGAGCTCCTACAATGAGCAGTTCTTC.

The V and J genes are TRBV15 and TRBJ1-5, with D tentatively TRBD1 (6 bases). Trimming shortened V by 0 bases and J by 3 bases, and 9 bases separated the two germline ends. Germline V gives CDR1 LNHNV, CDR2 YYDKDF (reference sequence). CDR3 length: 15 amino acids. The CDR3 nucleotides are TGTGCCACCAGCAGAGAACAGGGATACAATCAGCCCCAGCATTTT. Translation: CATSREQGYNQPQHF.

This clone was counted only a few times. The chain recombines TRBV6-1 with TRBJ1-2; TRBD1 might be the D (5 bases). Deletions cut 1 base from V and 7 bases from J, with 13 bases between. Germline V CDR1 and CDR2: MNHNS, SASEGT. The CDR3 is 14 residues long. The CDR3 loop reads CASSEVAAGFGYTF. The CDR3 region has the DNA TGTGCCAGCAGTGAAGTCGCGGCAGGGTTTGGCTACACCTTC.

V is TRBV30 and J is TRBJ1-2; D ambiguous. The CDR3 has 11 amino acids. V gave up 5 bases and J gave up 10 bases, with 14 bases separating them. Looked up from germline, CDR1 is GTSNPN and CDR2 is SVGIG (reference sequence). This CDR3 reads CAWGDPFVYTF. The DNA of the CDR3 is TGTGCCTGGGGAGATCCGTTCGTCTACACCTTC.

The V gene is TRBV28, the J gene TRBJ1-2, with D possibly TRBD1 on 6 matching bases. The CDR3 is 16 residues long. Per the germline V gene, CDR1 is MDHEN and CDR2 is SYDVKM. Trimming stripped 2 bases from V and 4 bases from J, with 17 bases between. CDR3 amino acids: CASSLGTSPRVYGYTF. The CDR3 DNA follows: TGTGCCAGCAGTTTAGGGACAAGCCCCAGAGTCTATGGCTACACCTTC.

The V call is TRBV6-5, the J call TRBJ2-7, with 11 nucleotides matching TRBD1. Looked up from germline, CDR1 is MNHEY and CDR2 is SVGAGI. Unmatched junction bases numbered 10, after V lost 8 bases and J lost 4 bases. The CDR3 contains 15 residues. The DNA for the CDR3 is TGTGCCAGCCCCCCGCCCGGGACAGGGGGGTACGAGCAGTACTTC. The encoded protein is CASPPPGTGGYEQYF.

The rearrangement joins TRBV15 to TRBJ1-5, with TRBD1 as a possible D gene (6 bases). The germline V and J ends were trimmed by 4 bases and 0 bases, with 16 bases remaining between them. The germline CDR1 and CDR2 sequences are LNHNV and YYDKDF (reference sequence). This CDR3 has 17 residues. The CDR3 loop reads CATSTDRPQYSNQPQHF. CDR3 DNA sequence: TGTGCCACCAGCACCGACAGGCCCCAATATAGCAATCAGCCCCAGCATTTT.

This clone was observed a few times. The chain uses TRBV29-1 and TRBJ2-1; 9 positions match TRBD2. Germline trimming cut 4 bases from V and 3 bases from J; bases unmatched to any gene: 1. Germline loops: CDR1 SQVTM, CDR2 ANQGSEA. The CDR3 has 13 residues. As DNA, the CDR3 is TGCAGCGTTGCTAGCGGGGTCTACAATGAGCAGTTCTTC. This codes for CSVASGVYNEQFF.

The chain uses TRBV28 and TRBJ2-4, with TRBD1 matching over 9 bases. J was trimmed by 0 bases and V by 7 bases; bases with no gene match: 4. Germline assignment: CDR1 MDHEN and CDR2 SYDVKM. This CDR3 has 15 residues. The CDR3 nucleotides are TGTGCCAGCACTGAGACAGGGGGAGCCAAAAACATTCAGTACTTC. Translated, it gives CASTETGGAKNIQYF. The variable domain in full, completed from reference TRBV28 and TRBJ2-4, reads DVKVTQSSRYLVKRTGEKVFLECVQDMDHENMFWYRQDPGLGLRLIYFSYDVKMKEKGDIPEGYSVSREKKERFSLILESASTNQTSMYLCASTETGGAKNIQYFGAGTRLSVL.

The rearrangement joins TRBV5-6 to TRBJ2-2; weak D call: TRBD2 (7 bases). V lost 0 bases to trimming and J lost 5 bases, with 11 bases between them. Germline V gene sequence: CDR1 SGHDT, CDR2 YYEEEE. CDR3 length: 15 residues. This chain's CDR3 is CASSLAGGITGELFF. The CDR3 DNA is TGTGCCAGCAGCTTGGCGGGGGGCATTACCGGGGAGCTGTTTTTT.